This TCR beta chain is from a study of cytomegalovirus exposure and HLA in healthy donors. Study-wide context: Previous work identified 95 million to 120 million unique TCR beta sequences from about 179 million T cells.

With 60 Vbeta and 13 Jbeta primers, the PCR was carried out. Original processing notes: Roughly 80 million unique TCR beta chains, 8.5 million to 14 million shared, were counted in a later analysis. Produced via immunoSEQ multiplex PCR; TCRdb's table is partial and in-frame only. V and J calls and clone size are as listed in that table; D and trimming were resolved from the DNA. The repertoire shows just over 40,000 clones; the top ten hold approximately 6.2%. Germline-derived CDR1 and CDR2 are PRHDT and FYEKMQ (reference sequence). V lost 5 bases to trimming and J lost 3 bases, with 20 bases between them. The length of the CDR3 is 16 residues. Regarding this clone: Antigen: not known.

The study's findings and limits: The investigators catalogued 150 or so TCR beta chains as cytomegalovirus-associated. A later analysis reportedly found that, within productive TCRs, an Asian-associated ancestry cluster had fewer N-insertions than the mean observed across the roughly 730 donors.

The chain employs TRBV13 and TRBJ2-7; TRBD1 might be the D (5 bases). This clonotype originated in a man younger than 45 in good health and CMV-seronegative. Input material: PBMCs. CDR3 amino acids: CASSPTPQEIRYEQYF. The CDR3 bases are TGTGCCAGCAGCCCAACCCCACAGGAGATTCGCTACGAGCAGTACTTC.